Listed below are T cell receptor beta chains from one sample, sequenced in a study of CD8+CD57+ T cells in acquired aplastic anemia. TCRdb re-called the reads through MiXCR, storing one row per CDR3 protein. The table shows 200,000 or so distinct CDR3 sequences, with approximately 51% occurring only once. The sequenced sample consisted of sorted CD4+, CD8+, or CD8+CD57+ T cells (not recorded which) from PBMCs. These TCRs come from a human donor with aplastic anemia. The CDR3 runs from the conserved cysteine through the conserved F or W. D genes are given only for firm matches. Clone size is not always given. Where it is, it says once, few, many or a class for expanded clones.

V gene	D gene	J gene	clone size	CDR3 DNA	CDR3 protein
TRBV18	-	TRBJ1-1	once	TGTGCCAGCTCACCACCTTGCAGGGGTAGGTCTGAAGCTTTCTTT	CASSPPCRGRSEAFF
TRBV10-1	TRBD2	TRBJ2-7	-	TGCGCCAGCAGTGAGGGGGGGGGGGCCTACGAGCAGTACTTC	CASSEGGGAYEQYF
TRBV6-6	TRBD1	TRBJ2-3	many	TGTGCCAGCACCAAGGGACAGGGTACAGATACGCAGTATTTT	CASTKGQGTDTQYF
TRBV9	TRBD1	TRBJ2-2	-	TGTGCCAGCAGCGTGGCCGGGACAGGGTACACCGGGGAGCTGTTTTTT	CASSVAGTGYTGELFF
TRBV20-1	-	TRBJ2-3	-	TGCAGTGCTAGGAGCTCGCTCGCGCGGGGACTGTGGAATACGCAGTATTTT	CSARSSLARGLWNTQYF
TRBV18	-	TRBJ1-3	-	TGTGCCAGCTCACCAAAAAACAGTGGAAACACCATATATTTT	CASSPKNSGNTIYF
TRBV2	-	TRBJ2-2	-	TGTGCCAGCAGAGGCGGCGAGGGCTGGGAGCTGTTTTTT	CASRGGEGWELFF
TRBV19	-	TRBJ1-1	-	TGTGCCAGTAGTATGATCTCCAGCCTGGTCACTGAAGCTTTCTTT	CASSMISSLVTEAFF
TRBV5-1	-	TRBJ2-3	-	TGCGCCAGCAGCTTACAGCCCTCGACAGATACGCAGTATTTT	CASSLQPSTDTQYF
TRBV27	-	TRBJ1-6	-	TGTGCCAGCAGTACCACAGGGTTCTATAATTCACCCCTCCACTTT	CASSTTGFYNSPLHF
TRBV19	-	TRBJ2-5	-	TGTGCCTGGAGTCGGATGGGGCCTGAAGAGACCCAGTACTTC	CAWSRMGPEETQYF
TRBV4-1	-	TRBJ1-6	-	TGCGCCAGCAGCCAACTGTTGGCTCGCCGGGGCAATTCACCCCTCCACTTT	CASSQLLARRGNSPLHF
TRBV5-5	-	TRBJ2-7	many	TGTGCCAGCAGCCGCACTACCGGGACGGATAAATACGAGCAGTACTTC	CASSRTTGTDKYEQYF
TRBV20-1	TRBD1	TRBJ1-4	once	TGCAGTGCTAGAATCCACCGGGCGACAGGGAGGAGGAACGAAAAACTGTTTTTT	CSARIHRATGRRNEKLFF
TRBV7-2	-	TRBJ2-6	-	TGTGCCAGCAGCTTAGGATGGGCTCCCGGGGCCAACGTCCTGACTTTC	CASSLGWAPGANVLTF
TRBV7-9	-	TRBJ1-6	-	TGTGCCAGCAGCTTGGTAGCGGGAACTTCACCCCTCCACTTT	CASSLVAGTSPLHF
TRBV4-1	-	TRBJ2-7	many	TGCGCCAGCAGCCAAGTGAGTCTCCCAGGGCGGTACGAGCAGTACTTC	CASSQVSLPGRYEQYF
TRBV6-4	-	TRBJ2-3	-	TGTGCCAGCAGTGACAAGGGGGGGGCCTCAGATACGCAGTATTTT	CASSDKGGASDTQYF
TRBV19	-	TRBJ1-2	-	TGTGCCAGTAGTATAGTCTCTGGCGATGGCTACACCTTC	CASSIVSGDGYTF
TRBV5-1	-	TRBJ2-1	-	TGCGCCAGCAGCTTCCTTTCCTACAATGAGCAGTTCTTC	CASSFLSYNEQFF
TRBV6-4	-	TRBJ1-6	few	TGTGCCAGCAGTGACTTGGGGGCCGGTAGATCACCCCTCCACTTT	CASSDLGAGRSPLHF
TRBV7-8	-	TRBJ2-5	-	TGTGCCAGCAGCTCCCGAAATCAGCCCCAGTACTTC	CASSSRNQPQYF
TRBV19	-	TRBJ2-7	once	TGTGCCAGTAGTATGGGACAAGCCTACGAGCAGTACTTC	CASSMGQAYEQYF
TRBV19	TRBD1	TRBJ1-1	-	TGTGCCAGTAGTATTCGGACAGGGACAGGCACTGAAGCTTTCTTT	CASSIRTGTGTEAFF